This is a list of T cell receptor beta chains from one sample in a study of cytomegalovirus exposure and HLA in healthy donors. TCRdb's copy holds only in-frame clones and misses some; the assay was immunoSEQ multiplex PCR. The sample lists around 130,000 clones, around 8.5% seen once, with 5.5% in the top ten. The sequencing input was PBMCs. The receptors stem from a man between 40 and 49 years old in good health and CMV-seronegative. CDR3s leave out the opening cysteine and the closing phenylalanine or tryptophan.

ATRDNYQPQH | TRBJ1-5 | TRBV19
AWSGWLGETEAF | TRBJ1-1 | TRBV30
ASSNRDSFFEQY | TRBJ2-7 | TRBV19
ASGSTSGGTGELF | TRBJ2-2 | TRBV7-6
ASSSTGLVDNEQF | TRBJ2-1 | TRBV5-1
ASTGLGQGAPEAF | TRBJ1-1 | TRBV6-1
ASSDNGNEQF | TRBJ2-1 | TRBV2
AWSRSGVGNTIY | TRBJ1-3 | TRBV30
ASSLEAASAIRGETQY | TRBJ2-5 | TRBV5-4
ASSLDHNRGLETQY | TRBJ2-5 | TRBV5-1
ASGLALGGPSYEQY | . | TRBV12-5
ASGLVERGGHEQF | TRBJ2-1 | TRBV12-5
ASSLVSGVSNEQY | TRBJ2-7 | TRBV5-1
ASSPSGTGGNTEAF | TRBJ1-1 | TRBV7-9
ASSLVATSGGADTQY | TRBJ2-3 | TRBV5-6
ASSQDSETQY | TRBJ2-5 | TRBV4-1
ASSPRVYEQY | TRBJ2-7 | TRBV6-1
ASSTRGLWRDYGYT | TRBJ1-2 | TRBV21-1
ASSQEWARGDTEAF | TRBJ1-1 | TRBV14
ASSLGPRIGGNTEAF | TRBJ1-1 | TRBV7-9
ASSQDPGGDDKLF | TRBJ1-4 | TRBV4-2
ASSQDGRGSDEQF | TRBJ2-1 | TRBV4-3
ASLLGQSNSPLH | TRBJ1-6 | TRBV6-1
ASSLIRDRWGDGYT | TRBJ1-2 | TRBV5-4
ASSGGQGSNTEAF | TRBJ1-1 | TRBV2
ASSQYSTDTQY | TRBJ2-3 | TRBV4-1
ASSLPGADTQY | TRBJ2-3 | TRBV5-6
ASETRVHNQPQH | TRBJ1-5 | TRBV6-1
ASSLSKGAGTGELF | TRBJ2-2 | TRBV27
ASSWGDYGYT | TRBJ1-2 | TRBV5-1
ASSLAVTHRAYNEQF | TRBJ2-1 | TRBV11-2
ASSSTSGAYEQY | TRBJ2-7 | TRBV6-1
ASRYTGDSNQHQH | TRBJ1-5 | TRBV6-1
ASSLEAGNYGYT | TRBJ1-2 | TRBV5-1
ASSSGTSLPYEQY | TRBJ2-7 | TRBV5-4
ASSLAGGNGYT | TRBJ1-2 | TRBV7-2
ASSLNSPDEQF | TRBJ2-1 | TRBV5-1
ASSLGQPNQPQH | TRBJ1-5 | TRBV28
ASSLVGTEDTGELF | TRBJ2-2 | TRBV5-1
ASRNRQYSNQPQH | TRBJ1-5 | TRBV7-9
SVEGGGTDTQY | TRBJ2-3 | TRBV29-1
ASSRAGQGNTEAF | TRBJ1-1 | TRBV4-1
ASSGGQGLYEQY | TRBJ2-7 | TRBV2
ASSLAGNTGELF | TRBJ2-2 | TRBV14
ASSQVSGANEQF | TRBJ2-1 | TRBV4-3
ASSLDRGADTQY | TRBJ2-3 | TRBV7-9
ASSLSGEGDTQY | TRBJ2-3 | TRBV7-9
ASSLGQGRFTQY | TRBJ2-3 | TRBV5-8